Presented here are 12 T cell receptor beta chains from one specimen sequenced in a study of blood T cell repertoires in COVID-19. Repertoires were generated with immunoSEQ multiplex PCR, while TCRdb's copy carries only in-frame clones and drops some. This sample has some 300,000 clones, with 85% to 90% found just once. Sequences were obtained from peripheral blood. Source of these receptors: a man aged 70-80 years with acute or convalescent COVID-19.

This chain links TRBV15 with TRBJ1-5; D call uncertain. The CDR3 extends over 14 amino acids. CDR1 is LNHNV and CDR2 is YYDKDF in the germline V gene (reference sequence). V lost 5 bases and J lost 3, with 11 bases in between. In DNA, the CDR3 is TGTGCCACCAGCGGGGAGGTAGTCAATCAGCCCCAGCATTTT. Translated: CATSGEVVNQPQHF.

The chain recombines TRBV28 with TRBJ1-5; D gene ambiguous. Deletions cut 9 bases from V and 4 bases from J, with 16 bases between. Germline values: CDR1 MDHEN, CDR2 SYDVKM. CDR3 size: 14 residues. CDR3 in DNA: TGTGCCAGTTCCGGGGTTTTAGCAAATCAGCCCCAGCATTTT. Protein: CASSGVLANQPQHF. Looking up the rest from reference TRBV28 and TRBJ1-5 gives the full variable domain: DVKVTQSSRYLVKRTGEKVFLECVQDMDHENMFWYRQDPGLGLRLIYFSYDVKMKEKGDIPEGYSVSREKKERFSLILESASTNQTSMYLCASSGVLANQPQHFGDGTRLSIL.

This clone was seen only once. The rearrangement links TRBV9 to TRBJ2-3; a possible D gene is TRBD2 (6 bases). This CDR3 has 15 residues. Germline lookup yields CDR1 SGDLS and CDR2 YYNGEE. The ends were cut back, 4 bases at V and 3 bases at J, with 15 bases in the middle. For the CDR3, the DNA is TGTGCCAGCAGCCCTAGACTAGATAGGACAGATACGCAGTATTTT. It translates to CASSPRLDRTDTQYF.

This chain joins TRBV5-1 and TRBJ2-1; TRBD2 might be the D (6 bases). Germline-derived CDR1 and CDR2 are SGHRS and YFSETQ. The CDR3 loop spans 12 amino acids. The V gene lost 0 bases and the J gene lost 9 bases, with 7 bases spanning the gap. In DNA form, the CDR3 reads TGCGCCAGCAGCTTGGCGCGGGGTGAGCAGTTCTTC. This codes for CASSLARGEQFF.

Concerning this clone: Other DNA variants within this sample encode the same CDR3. DNA for the CDR3: TGTGCCAGCAGCTCGACTAGCACAGATACGCAGTATTTT. It is translated as CASSSTSTDTQYF. The V call is TRBV5-6, the J call TRBJ2-3, with unresolved D. CDR1 and CDR2 from the germline V gene are SGHDT and YYEEEE. V lost 3 bases to trimming and J lost 0 bases, with 5 bases between them. This CDR3 has 13 residues.

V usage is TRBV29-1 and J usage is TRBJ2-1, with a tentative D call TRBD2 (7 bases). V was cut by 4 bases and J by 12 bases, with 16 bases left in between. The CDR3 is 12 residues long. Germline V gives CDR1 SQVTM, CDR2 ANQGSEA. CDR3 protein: CSVGEQGGVQFF. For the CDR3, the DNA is TGCAGCGTTGGCGAACAGGGAGGGGTGCAGTTCTTC.

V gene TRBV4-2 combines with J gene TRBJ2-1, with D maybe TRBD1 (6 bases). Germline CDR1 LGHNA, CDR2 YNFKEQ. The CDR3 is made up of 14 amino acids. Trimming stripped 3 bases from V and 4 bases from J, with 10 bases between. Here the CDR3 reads CASSQEDRYNEQFF. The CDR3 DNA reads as TGTGCCAGCAGCCAGGAAGACAGGTACAATGAGCAGTTCTTC.

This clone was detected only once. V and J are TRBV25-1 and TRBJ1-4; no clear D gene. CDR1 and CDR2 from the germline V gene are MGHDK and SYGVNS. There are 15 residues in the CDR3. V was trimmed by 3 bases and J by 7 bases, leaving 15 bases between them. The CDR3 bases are TGTGCCAGCAGTGATTTGGGCCCTGAGGGTGAAAAACTGTTTTTT. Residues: CASSDLGPEGEKLFF.

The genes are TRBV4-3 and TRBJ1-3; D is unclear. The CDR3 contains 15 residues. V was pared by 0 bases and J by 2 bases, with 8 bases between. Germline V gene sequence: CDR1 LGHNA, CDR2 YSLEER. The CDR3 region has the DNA TGCGCCAGCAGCCAAGATGGGAGCCCTGGAAACACCATATATTTT. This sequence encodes CASSQDGSPGNTIYF.

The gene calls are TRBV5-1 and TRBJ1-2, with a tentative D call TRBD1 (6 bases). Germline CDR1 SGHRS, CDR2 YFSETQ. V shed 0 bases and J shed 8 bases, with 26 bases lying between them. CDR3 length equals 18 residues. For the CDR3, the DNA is TGCGCCAGCAGCTTGGCCATTTCTGGGGGCCTGTCGGGTAGCGGCTACACCTTC. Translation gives CASSLAISGGLSGSGYTF.

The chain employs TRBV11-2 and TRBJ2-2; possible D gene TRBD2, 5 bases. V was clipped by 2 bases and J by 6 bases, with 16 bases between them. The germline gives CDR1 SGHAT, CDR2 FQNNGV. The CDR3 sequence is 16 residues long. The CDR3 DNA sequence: TGTGCCAGCAGCTTAAGATCGCCTAGCCTGCCCGGGGAGCTGTTTTTT. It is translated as CASSLRSPSLPGELFF.

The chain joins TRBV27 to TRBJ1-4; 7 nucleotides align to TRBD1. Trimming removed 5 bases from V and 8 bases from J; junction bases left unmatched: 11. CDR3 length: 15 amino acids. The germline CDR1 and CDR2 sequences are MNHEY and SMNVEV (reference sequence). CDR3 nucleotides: TGTGCCAGCAGTACCGGGGACAGAATTAGGGAAAAACTGTTTTTT. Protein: CASSTGDRIREKLFF.